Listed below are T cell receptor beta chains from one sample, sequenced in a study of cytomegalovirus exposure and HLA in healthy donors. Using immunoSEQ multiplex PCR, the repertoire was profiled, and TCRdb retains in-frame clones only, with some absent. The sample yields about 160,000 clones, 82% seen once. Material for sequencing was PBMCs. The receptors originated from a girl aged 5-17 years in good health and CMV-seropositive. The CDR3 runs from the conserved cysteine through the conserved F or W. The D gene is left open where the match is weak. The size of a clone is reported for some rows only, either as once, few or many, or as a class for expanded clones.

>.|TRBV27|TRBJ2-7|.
TGTGCCAGCAGTTTATCCCCGGTCTCCTACGAGCAGTACTTC
CASSLSPVSYEQYF
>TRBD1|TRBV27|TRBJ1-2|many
TGTGCCAGCAGAGGCACGGGGACAGGCTATGGCTACACCTTC
CASRGTGTGYGYTF
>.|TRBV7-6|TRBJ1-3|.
TGTGCCAGCAGCCCATGGGGCCGGAGCTCTGGAAACACCATATATTTT
CASSPWGRSSGNTIYF
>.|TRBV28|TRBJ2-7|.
TGTGCCAGCAGTTTCCGGCAGGGTCTTGGCGAGCAGTACTTC
CASSFRQGLGEQYF
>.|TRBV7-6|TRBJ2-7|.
TGTGCCAGCAGCGCCACCGGGTATGACGTCGGGGAGCAGTACTTC
CASSATGYDVGEQYF
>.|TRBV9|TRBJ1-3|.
TGTGCCAGCAGCGTAGACATTGGAAACACCATATATTTT
CASSVDIGNTIYF
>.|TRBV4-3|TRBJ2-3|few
TGCGCCAGCAGCCGCGATTTCTCCGCAGATACGCAGTATTTT
CASSRDFSADTQYF
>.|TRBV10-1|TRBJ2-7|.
TGCGCCAGCAGTGAGTGGCAGGGCTACGAGCAGTACTTC
CASSEWQGYEQYF
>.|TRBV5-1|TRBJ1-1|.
TGCGCCAGCAAGAAGGGGGAAGGGACTGAAGCTTTCTTT
CASKKGEGTEAFF
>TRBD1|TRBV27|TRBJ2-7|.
TGTGCCAGCAGTTCCTCGGGACAGTTGGCCGAGCAGTACTTC
CASSSSGQLAEQYF
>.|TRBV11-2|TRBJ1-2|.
TGTGCCAGCACCCCATCAGGGAGGAACTATGGCTACACCTTC
CASTPSGRNYGYTF
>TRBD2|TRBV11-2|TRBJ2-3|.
TGTGCCAGCAGCTTCGGCGGGAGGGGCGATACGCAGTATTTT
CASSFGGRGDTQYF
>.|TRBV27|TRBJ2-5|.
TGTGCCAGCAGTTTACTAGGGGAATTGCCTAGGGAGACCCAGTACTTC
CASSLLGELPRETQYF
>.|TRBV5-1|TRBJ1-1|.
TGCGCCAGCAGCTTGGCCTACGGGGGGAACACTGAAGCTTTCTTT
CASSLAYGGNTEAFF
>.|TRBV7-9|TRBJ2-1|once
TGTGCCAGCAGCCTCGGGATCACCAATGAGCAGTTCTTC
CASSLGITNEQFF
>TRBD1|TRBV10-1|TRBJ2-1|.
TGCGCCACCTCCCGGGACAGGGGCCACCACAATGAGCAGTTCTTC
CATSRDRGHHNEQFF
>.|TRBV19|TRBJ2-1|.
TGTGCCAGTAGTAAGGTAGCGCTATACAATGAGCAGTTCTTC
CASSKVALYNEQFF
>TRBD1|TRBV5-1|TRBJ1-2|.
TGCGCCAGCAGCTTGGGGGACAGGGACTATGGCTACACCTTC
CASSLGDRDYGYTF
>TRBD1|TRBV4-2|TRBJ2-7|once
TGTGCCAGCAGCCAACAGACAGGGGTTCAGGACGAGCAGTACTTC
CASSQQTGVQDEQYF
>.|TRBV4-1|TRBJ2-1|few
TGCGCCAGCAGCCAAGGTCTCAGGGGTAATGAGCAGTTCTTC
CASSQGLRGNEQFF
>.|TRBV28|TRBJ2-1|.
TGTGCCAGCAGTTTGGTCGGTGAGCAGTTCTTC
CASSLVGEQFF
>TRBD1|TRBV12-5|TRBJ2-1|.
TGTGCTAGTGGTTTTTTCACTAACCCGGACAGGGATAATGAGCAGTTCTTC
CASGFFTNPDRDNEQFF
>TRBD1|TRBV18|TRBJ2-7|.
TGTGCCAGCTCACCACGGACAGGGTTTACCTACGAGCAGTACTTC
CASSPRTGFTYEQYF
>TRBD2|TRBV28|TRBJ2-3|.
TGTGCCAGCACCGAAAAGCGGGGTGGCACAGATACGCAGTATTTT
CASTEKRGGTDTQYF
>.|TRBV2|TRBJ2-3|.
TGTGCCAGCAGTGGAGACACAGATACGCAGTATTTT
CASSGDTDTQYF
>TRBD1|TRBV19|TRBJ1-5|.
TGTGCCAGTACCTCGACAGGGGTTAGCAATCAGCCCCAGCATTTT
CASTSTGVSNQPQHF
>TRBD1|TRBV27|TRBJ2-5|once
TGTGCCAGCAGTTTAGCTGACAGGGGGCGGGAGACCCAGTACTTC
CASSLADRGRETQYF
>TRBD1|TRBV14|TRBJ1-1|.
TGTGCCAGCAGCGCTAGAGACAGGGTTGGCGCTTTCTTT
CASSARDRVGAFF
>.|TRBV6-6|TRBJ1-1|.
TGTGCCAGCAAGGGGTTCGGGGGAACTGAAGCTTTCTTT
CASKGFGGTEAFF
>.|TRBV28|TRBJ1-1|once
TGTGCCAGCGATGTCGGAGGGGCGAGATACACTGAAGCTTTCTTT
CASDVGGARYTEAFF
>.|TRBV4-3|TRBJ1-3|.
TGCGCCAGCAGCCAAGATGCGGGGGCCCGCCCAGGAAACACCATATATTTT
CASSQDAGARPGNTIYF
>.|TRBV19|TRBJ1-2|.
TGTGCCAGTAGTACTGCAGGGAACTATGGCTACACCTTC
CASSTAGNYGYTF
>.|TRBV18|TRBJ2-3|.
TGTGCCAGCTCAGCTGCAGGGGCGCTGAGTGCAGATACGCAGTATTTT
CASSAAGALSADTQYF
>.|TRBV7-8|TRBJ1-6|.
TGTGCCAGCAGCTTAGGTTTGGGTGGGGGGGCGCACAATTCACCCCTCCACTTT
CASSLGLGGGAHNSPLHF
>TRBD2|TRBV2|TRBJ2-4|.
TGTGCCAGCAGGGACCTAGCGGGAGTAGACATTCAGTACTTC
CASRDLAGVDIQYF
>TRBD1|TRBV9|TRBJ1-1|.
TGTGCCAGCAGCGCCCAGACAGGGGGCACTGAAGCTTTCTTT
CASSAQTGGTEAFF
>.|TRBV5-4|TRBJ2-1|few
TGTGCCAGCAGCTTGGAGGGACTCAGCAATGAGCAGTTCTTC
CASSLEGLSNEQFF
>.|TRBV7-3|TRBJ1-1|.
TGTGCCAGCAGCTTCGCGGAGAACACTGAAGCTTTCTTT
CASSFAENTEAFF
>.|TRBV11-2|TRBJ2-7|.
TGTGCCAGCAGCTTAGCGGAGATCTACGAGCAGTACTTC
CASSLAEIYEQYF
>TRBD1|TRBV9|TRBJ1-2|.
TGTGCCAGCAGCGGAACGAGAGGACAGGTTCCGGCCAAGGGTGGCTACACCTTC
CASSGTRGQVPAKGGYTF
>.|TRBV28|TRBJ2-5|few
TGTGCCAGCAGTAATCCTCGGGGGTTGGAGACCCAGTACTTC
CASSNPRGLETQYF
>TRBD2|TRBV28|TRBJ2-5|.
TGTGCCAGCAGTTTAGCGGGGGGGCCTATACAAGAGACCCAGTACTTC
CASSLAGGPIQETQYF
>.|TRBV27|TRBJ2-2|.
TGTGCCAGCAGTTTCCGTCCCGGGGAGCTGTTTTTT
CASSFRPGELFF
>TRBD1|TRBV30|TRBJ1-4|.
TGTGCCTGGAGCGTCAGGGGGCCAAATGAAAAACTGTTTTTT
CAWSVRGPNEKLFF
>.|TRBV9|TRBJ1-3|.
TGTGCCAGCAGCCCGACAGACCTTGGAAACACCATATATTTT
CASSPTDLGNTIYF
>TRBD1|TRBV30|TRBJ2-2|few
TGTGCCTGGAGTCGAGGGGGCGAGACCGGGGAGCTGTTTTTT
CAWSRGGETGELFF
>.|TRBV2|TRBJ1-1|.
TGTGCCAGCAGCGGGGTGGGGGCCTTAATGAACACTGAAGCTTTCTTT
CASSGVGALMNTEAFF
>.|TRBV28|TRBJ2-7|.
TGTGCCAGCTACCAGGGTCAAAGGACGGGTGGGAAGTACTTC
CASYQGQRTGGKYF
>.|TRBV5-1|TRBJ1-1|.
TGCGCCAGCAGCCTGACAGCAATGAACACTGAAGCTTTCTTT
CASSLTAMNTEAFF
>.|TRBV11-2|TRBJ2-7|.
TGTGCCAGCAGCTTAGCGTTCTACGAGCAGTACTTC
CASSLAFYEQYF
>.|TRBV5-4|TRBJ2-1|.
TGTGCCAGCAGCTTGGTGCGCGGAGAGAGATACAATGAGCAGTTCTTC
CASSLVRGERYNEQFF
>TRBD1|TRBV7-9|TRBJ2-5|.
TGTGCCAGCAGCGCGGACAGGGTAGAGACCCAGTACTTC
CASSADRVETQYF
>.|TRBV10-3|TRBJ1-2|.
TGTGCCATCAGTGAGATTATTCAGTCCCGGGTTGGCTACACCTTC
CAISEIIQSRVGYTF
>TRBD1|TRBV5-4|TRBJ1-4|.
TGTGCCAGCAGCTACAGGGGTGGGTTTAATGAAAAACTGTTTTTT
CASSYRGGFNEKLFF
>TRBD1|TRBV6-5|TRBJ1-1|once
TGTGCCAGCAGCAGGGGGCGGGGCACTGAAGCTTTCTTT
CASSRGRGTEAFF
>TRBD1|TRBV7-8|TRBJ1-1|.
TGTGCCAGCAGCTTCCGGGACAGGAACACTGAAGCTTTCTTT
CASSFRDRNTEAFF
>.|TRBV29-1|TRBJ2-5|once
TGCAGCGGGAGGAGGGACAGATACCAAGAGACCCAGTACTTC
CSGRRDRYQETQYF